The next 28 T cell receptor beta chains were all read from a single sample in a study of neurological immune-mediated disorders. Each CDR3 protein gets one entry after TCRdb re-called the 5' RACE reads with MiXCR. The data hold approximately 80,000 distinct CDR3 sequences, with around 6% observed a single time. Time point of the sample: longitudinal time-point 2. The specimen sequenced was PBMCs. The receptors were gathered from an older woman with multiple sclerosis.

This clonotype was recorded many times. This chain links TRBV20-1 with TRBJ2-7; 7 bases fit TRBD1. CDR1 and CDR2 (germline): DFQATT, SNEGSKA (reference sequence). Trimming cost V 0 bases and J 1 base; bases outside gene matches: 12. This CDR3 spans 17 amino acids. CDR3 sequence (DNA): TGCAGTGCTAGAGATCGCTACCGACAGGGCGGGTCCTACGAGCAGTACTTC. Translating gives CSARDRYRQGGSYEQYF.

The V and J genes are TRBV18 and TRBJ1-3; D possibly corresponds to TRBD1 (5 bases). The CDR3 has 17 amino acids. Looked up from germline, CDR1 is KGHSH and CDR2 is LQKENI. Trimming cost V 2 bases and J 6 bases, with 20 bases left between them. The CDR3 coding sequence is TGTGCCAGCTCACCAACTTTATCAGGGAGAACGGCAAACACCATATATTTT. Translating gives CASSPTLSGRTANTIYF.

Concerning this clonotype: It may be a read error: a sequence one base away is much more abundant. This chain links TRBV6-6 with TRBJ2-1; 9 bases fit TRBD1. Germline trimming cut 8 bases from V and 7 bases from J; bases unmatched to any gene: 9. Germline lookup yields CDR1 MNHNY and CDR2 SVGAGI (reference sequence). The CDR3 loop spans 14 amino acids. DNA for the CDR3: TGTGCCAGCGCCGGACAGGGGAGGTTGAATGAGCAGTTCTTC. Amino acid sequence: CASAGQGRLNEQFF.

This clonotype was found many times. The CDR3 sequence is CSATQGTGYTF. DNA for the CDR3: TGCAGTGCTACCCAGGGTACTGGCTACACCTTC. The rearrangement links TRBV20-1 to TRBJ1-2; possibly TRBD1 for D (5 bases). CDR1 DFQATT and CDR2 SNEGSKA come from the germline V gene (reference sequence). Trimming removed 4 bases from V and 7 bases from J, with 10 bases in between. This CDR3 is built from 11 residues.

Comments on this clonotype: A read error may explain this, as a much larger clone is one base away. J is TRBJ2-7 and V is TRBV18, with D tentatively TRBD1 (6 bases). The germline V gene encodes CDR1 KGHSH and CDR2 LQKENI. This CDR3 contains 14 residues. The CDR3 DNA is TGTGCCAGCTCACCCGGGACACTATACTACAAGCAGTACTTC. It specifies CASSPGTLYYKQYF.

This sequence joins TRBV5-1 and TRBJ1-5; D not resolved. Trimming shortened V by 1 base and J by 5 bases, and 7 bases separated the two germline ends. Germline V gene data show CDR1 as SGHRS and CDR2 as YFSETQ. CDR3 length: 13 residues. CDR3 region: CASSLRWDQPQHF. The CDR3 DNA reads TGCGCCAGCAGCTTGAGATGGGATCAGCCCCAGCATTTT. The variable domain in full, with the rest retrieved from reference TRBV5-1 and TRBJ1-5, is KAGVTQTPRYLIKTRGQQVTLSCSPISGHRSVSWYQQTPGQGLQFLFEYFSETQRNKGNFPGRFSGRQFSNSRSEMNVSTLELGDSALYLCASSLRWDQPQHFGDGTRLSIL.

In its sample, this clonotype was seen a few times. This chain links TRBV18 with TRBJ2-3; 7 bases align to TRBD1. The CDR3 runs to 16 residues. The germline V gene encodes CDR1 KGHSH and CDR2 LQKENI. V lost 0 bases to trimming and J lost 7 bases; unmatched junction nucleotides: 10. The CDR3 sequence: CASSPPSQGVMNTQYF. CDR3 DNA sequence: TGTGCCAGCTCACCACCGAGTCAGGGGGTCATGAATACGCAGTATTTT.

This clonotype was observed at least ten times. The J gene is TRBJ2-2, the V gene TRBV7-6, with D hard to call. There are 12 residues in the CDR3. In germline, CDR1 is SGHVS, CDR2 FNYEAQ. V lost 1 base, J lost 11 bases, and 8 bases lay in between. The CDR3 reads CASSLGSSELFF. The CDR3 coding sequence is TGTGCCAGCAGCTTAGGTTCCTCAGAGCTGTTTTTT.

This clonotype was observed many times. The chain links TRBV6-5 to TRBJ1-2; D is perhaps TRBD1 (6 bases). CDR1 and CDR2 from the germline V gene are MNHEY and SVGAGI. V lost 6 bases, J lost 8 bases, and 16 bases lay in between. The CDR3 runs 13 residues. CDR3 DNA: TGTGCCAGCAGCCCTACAGGGATAGGAGGCTACACCTTC. It codes for CASSPTGIGGYTF.

This chain links TRBV12-3 or TRBV12-4 with TRBJ1-5; D is unclear. This CDR3 is 14 amino acids long. Trimming took off 4 bases at V and 11 bases at J, with 18 bases between the two ends. The CDR3 DNA reads TGTGCCAGCAGTTCAAGGACTCGATCGGGGACCCAGCATTTT. This codes for CASSSRTRSGTQHF.

Many counts were recorded for this clonotype. The chain employs TRBV12-3 or TRBV12-4 and TRBJ2-2; no firm D call. The CDR3 runs to 11 residues. The V end was cut by 4 bases, the J end by 7 bases, with 4 bases between. CDR3 sequence (DNA): TGTGCCAGCAGTTCAGGCGGGGAGCTGTTTTTT. Its translation is CASSSGGELFF.

Ten or more counts support this clonotype. The chain combines TRBV12-3 or TRBV12-4 with TRBJ2-7; no firm D call. This CDR3 is built from 13 residues. Deletions cut 1 base from V and 6 bases from J, with 10 bases between. For the CDR3, the DNA is TGTGCCAGCAGTTTAGTGGTGGTGAGCGAGCAGTACTTC. Translated, it gives CASSLVVVSEQYF.

The chain is built from TRBV5-1 and TRBJ2-3; 8 bases agree with TRBD1. Germline CDR1 is SGHRS and CDR2 is YFSETQ. The V and J ends lost 4 bases and 4 bases, in that order; junction bases with no gene match: 14. The CDR3 sequence is 17 residues long. CDR3 sequence: CASSQGQAWSLPDTQYF. The DNA for the CDR3 is TGCGCCAGCAGCCAGGGACAGGCGTGGAGTCTTCCAGATACGCAGTATTTT.

This clonotype was detected many times. The chain carries TRBV5-4 and TRBJ2-3; D gene unclear. This CDR3 contains 15 residues. Trimming left V 0 bases short and J 0 bases short, with 8 bases between. Germline V gene sequence: CDR1 SGHNT, CDR2 YYREEE (reference sequence). CDR3 coding DNA: TGTGCCAGCAGCTTGGAACCAGCTAGCACAGATACGCAGTATTTT. Translation: CASSLEPASTDTQYF.

This clonotype was counted ten times or more. J is TRBJ2-2 and V is TRBV3-1; D uncertain. Trimming stripped 1 base from V and 1 base from J, with 4 bases between. The CDR3 runs 14 residues. The germline V gene has CDR1 LGHDT and CDR2 YNNKEL (reference sequence). DNA for the CDR3: TGTGCCAGCAGCCAAGGTTTGAACACCGGGGAGCTGTTTTTT. Its translation: CASSQGLNTGELFF.

The chain uses TRBV5-1 and TRBJ2-3, with a possible D match to TRBD2 (7 bases). Trimming took off 7 bases at V and 5 bases at J, with 17 bases between the two ends. The CDR3 extends over 14 amino acids. CDR1 SGHRS and CDR2 YFSETQ come from the germline V gene. In nucleotides, the CDR3 is TGCGCCAGCTGTGAAGGGGGGGGATTAGATACGCAGTATTTT. Protein: CASCEGGGLDTQYF.

This clonotype was seen many times. The CDR3 is CASSPYKQVTGTEAFF. In nucleotides, the CDR3 is TGTGCCAGCTCACCATACAAACAGGTCACCGGCACTGAAGCTTTCTTT. The V gene is TRBV18, the J gene TRBJ1-1; D may be TRBD1 (5 bases). This CDR3 has 16 amino acids. The V end was cut by 2 bases, the J end by 4 bases, with 17 bases between. Germline CDR1 reads KGHSH; CDR2 reads LQKENI.

This clonotype was seen repeatedly, ten times or more. In DNA, the CDR3 is TGCAGTGCTAGGAAACAGGCCTACGAGCAGTACTTC. As protein: CSARKQAYEQYF. The chain combines TRBV20-1 with TRBJ2-7; possibly TRBD1 for D (5 bases). The CDR3 runs to 12 residues. V was clipped by 3 bases and J by 2 bases, with 8 bases between them. Germline values: CDR1 DFQATT, CDR2 SNEGSKA (reference sequence).

This clonotype was detected many times. The J gene is TRBJ2-1, the V gene TRBV30; 12 bases agree with TRBD1. From germline, CDR1 is GTSNPN and CDR2 SVGIG (reference sequence). The CDR3 runs 15 residues. Trimming cost V 5 bases and J 9 bases; bases outside gene matches: 11. The CDR3 region is CAWVTTGTGGREQFF. CDR3 coding DNA: TGTGCCTGGGTCACAACCGGGACAGGGGGCCGTGAGCAGTTCTTC. Drawing the rest from reference TRBV30 and TRBJ2-1, the complete variable domain is SQTIHQWPATLVQPVGSPLSLECTVEGTSNPNLYWYRQAAGRGLQLLFYSVGIGQISSEVPQNLSASRPQDRQFILSSKKLLLSDSGFYLCAWVTTGTGGREQFFGPGTRLTVL.

Only a few counts were recorded for this clonotype. V gene TRBV7-2 combines with J gene TRBJ2-7; D gene uncertain. Germline CDR1 and CDR2: SGHTA and FQGNSA. Deletions cut 5 bases from V and 2 bases from J, with 13 bases between. This CDR3 has 14 amino acids. CDR3 DNA sequence: TGTGCCAGCAGCCCTAACTGGCAGACCTACGAGCAGTACTTC. Amino acids: CASSPNWQTYEQYF.

In this sample, this clonotype turned up many times. The J gene is TRBJ1-5, the V gene TRBV7-6; 10 nucleotides agree with TRBD1. In germline, CDR1 is SGHVS, CDR2 FNYEAQ. This CDR3 comprises 16 residues. J lost 4 bases, V lost 5 bases, and 8 bases had no gene match. The CDR3 loop is CASSHDVGQGNQPQHF. The CDR3 bases are TGTGCCAGCAGCCATGACGTGGGACAGGGGAATCAGCCCCAGCATTTT.

This clonotype was recorded many times. V usage is TRBV5-6 and J usage is TRBJ2-4; D ambiguous. The germline V and J ends were trimmed by 6 bases and 7 bases, with 14 bases remaining between them. CDR3 length: 13 amino acids. Germline V lookup: CDR1 SGHDT, CDR2 YYEEEE. CDR3 amino acids: CASTSGPSNIQYF. CDR3 bases: TGTGCCAGCACCTCAGGTCCGTCGAACATTCAGTACTTC.

CDR3 DNA: TGTGCCACCTCCCATACGCAAGGGGTTAGAGGCGGGGAGCTGTTTTTT. This translates into CATSHTQGVRGGELFF. The chain links TRBV7-8 to TRBJ2-2, with D possibly TRBD1 on 5 matching bases. The germline gives CDR1 SGHVS, CDR2 FQNEAQ. CDR3 length: 16 amino acids. Trimming removed 10 bases at V and 7 bases at J, with 25 bases between.

This clonotype has a count of ten or more. The chain is built from TRBV5-1 and TRBJ1-5; D uncertain. V was clipped by 4 bases and J by 5 bases, with 10 bases between them. CDR3 length equals 13 residues. Germline CDR1 is SGHRS and CDR2 is YFSETQ. As DNA, the CDR3 is TGCGCCAGCAGCGTATGGACGGATCAGCCCCAGCATTTT. It specifies CASSVWTDQPQHF. Complete variable domain (other parts from reference TRBV5-1 and TRBJ1-5): KAGVTQTPRYLIKTRGQQVTLSCSPISGHRSVSWYQQTPGQGLQFLFEYFSETQRNKGNFPGRFSGRQFSNSRSEMNVSTLELGDSALYLCASSVWTDQPQHFGDGTRLSIL.

This clonotype was detected many times. The chain combines TRBV20-1 with TRBJ2-1; TRBD1 might be the D (7 bases). Looked up from germline, CDR1 is DFQATT and CDR2 is SNEGSKA (reference sequence). The CDR3 is 14 amino acids. The germline V and J ends were trimmed by 3 bases and 7 bases, with 16 bases remaining between them. CDR3 region: CSARLTGAGNEQFF. The CDR3 DNA follows: TGCAGTGCTAGGTTAACAGGGGCGGGGAATGAGCAGTTCTTC.

This clonotype was seen repeatedly, ten times or more. V is TRBV18 and J is TRBJ2-7; 10 nucleotides align to TRBD2. V trimming: 6 bases; J trimming: 4 bases; junction bases outside the gene matches: 9. Germline V lookup: CDR1 KGHSH, CDR2 LQKENI. The CDR3 is 15 residues long. CDR3 region: CASSQIGLAVYEQYF. DNA for the CDR3: TGTGCCAGCTCCCAAATAGGACTAGCGGTTTACGAGCAGTACTTC. Supplemented by reference TRBV18 and TRBJ2-7, the full variable domain reads NAGVMQNPRHLVRRRGQEARLRCSPMKGHSHVYWYRQLPEEGLKFMVYLQKENIIDESGMPKERFSAEFPKEGPSILRIQQVVRGDSAAYFCASSQIGLAVYEQYFGPGTRLTVT.

The chain carries TRBV6-2 or TRBV6-3 and TRBJ2-7; D is ambiguous. The CDR3 has 12 amino acids. The germline V gene encodes CDR1 MNHEY and CDR2 SVGEGT. V was trimmed by 2 bases and J by 0 bases, leaving 2 bases between them. CDR3 DNA sequence: TGTGCCAGCAGTTACCCCTCCTACGAGCAGTACTTC. Translating gives CASSYPSYEQYF.

This clonotype was detected a few times. The V call is TRBV20-1, the J call TRBJ1-5; D remains unclear. V gave up 3 bases and J gave up 4 bases, with 10 bases separating them. Per the germline V gene, CDR1 is DFQATT and CDR2 is SNEGSKA (reference sequence). There are 13 residues in the CDR3. CDR3 in amino acids: CSASDQPNQPQHF. CDR3 bases: TGCAGTGCTAGCGATCAGCCTAATCAGCCCCAGCATTTT.